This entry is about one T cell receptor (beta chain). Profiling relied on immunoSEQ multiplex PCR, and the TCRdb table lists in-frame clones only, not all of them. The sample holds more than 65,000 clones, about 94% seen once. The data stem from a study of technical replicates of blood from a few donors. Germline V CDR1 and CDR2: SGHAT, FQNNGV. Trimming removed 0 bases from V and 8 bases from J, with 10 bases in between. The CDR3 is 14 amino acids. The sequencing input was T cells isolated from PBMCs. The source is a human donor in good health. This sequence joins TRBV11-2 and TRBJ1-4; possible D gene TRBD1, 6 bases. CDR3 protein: CASSLDAGDEKLFF. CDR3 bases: TGTGCCAGCAGCTTAGACGCAGGGGACGAAAAACTGTTTTTT.